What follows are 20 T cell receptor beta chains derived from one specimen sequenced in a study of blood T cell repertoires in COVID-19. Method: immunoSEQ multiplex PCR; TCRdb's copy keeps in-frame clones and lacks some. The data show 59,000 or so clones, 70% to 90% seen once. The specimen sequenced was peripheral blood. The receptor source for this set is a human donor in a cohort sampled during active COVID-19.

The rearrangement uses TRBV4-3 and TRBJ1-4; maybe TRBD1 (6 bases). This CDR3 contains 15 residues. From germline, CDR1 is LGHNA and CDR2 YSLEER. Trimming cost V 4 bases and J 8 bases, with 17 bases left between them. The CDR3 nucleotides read TGCGCCAGCAGCCCCCGGGGGGGGCGTGGGGAAAAACTGTTTTTT. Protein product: CASSPRGGRGEKLFF.

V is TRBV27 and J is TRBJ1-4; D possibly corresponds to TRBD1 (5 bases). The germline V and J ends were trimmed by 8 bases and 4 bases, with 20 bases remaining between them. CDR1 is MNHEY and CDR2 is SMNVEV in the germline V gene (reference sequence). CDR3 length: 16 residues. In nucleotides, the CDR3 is TGTGCCAGCGGACCGGGTGGGGCGATCTTTAATGAAAAACTGTTTTTT. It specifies CASGPGGAIFNEKLFF.

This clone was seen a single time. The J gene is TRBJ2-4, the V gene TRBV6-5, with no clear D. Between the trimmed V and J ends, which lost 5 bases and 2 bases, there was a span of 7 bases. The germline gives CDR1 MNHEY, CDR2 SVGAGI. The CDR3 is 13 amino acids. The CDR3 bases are TGTGCCAGCAGTCAGTCCTCCAAAAACATTCAGTACTTC. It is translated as CASSQSSKNIQYF.

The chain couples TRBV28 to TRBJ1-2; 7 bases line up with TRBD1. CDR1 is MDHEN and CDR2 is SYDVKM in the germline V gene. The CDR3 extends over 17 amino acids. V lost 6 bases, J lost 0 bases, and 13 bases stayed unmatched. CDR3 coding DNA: TGTGCCAGCAGCGACAGGGACCTACACCAAGCTAACTATGGCTACACCTTC. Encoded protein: CASSDRDLHQANYGYTF.

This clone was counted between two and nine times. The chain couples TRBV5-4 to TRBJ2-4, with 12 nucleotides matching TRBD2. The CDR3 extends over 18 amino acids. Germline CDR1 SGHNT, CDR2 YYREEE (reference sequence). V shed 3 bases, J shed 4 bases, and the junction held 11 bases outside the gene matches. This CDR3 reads CASSYSSGGAASKNIQYF. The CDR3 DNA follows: TGTGCCAGCAGCTACTCTAGCGGGGGGGCCGCGTCTAAAAACATTCAGTACTTC. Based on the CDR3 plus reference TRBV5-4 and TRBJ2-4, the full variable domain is ETGVTQSPTHLIKTRGQQVTLRCSSQSGHNTVSWYQQALGQGPQFIFQYYREEENGRGNFPPRFSGLQFPNYSSELNVNALELDDSALYLCASSYSSGGAASKNIQYFGAGTRLSVL.

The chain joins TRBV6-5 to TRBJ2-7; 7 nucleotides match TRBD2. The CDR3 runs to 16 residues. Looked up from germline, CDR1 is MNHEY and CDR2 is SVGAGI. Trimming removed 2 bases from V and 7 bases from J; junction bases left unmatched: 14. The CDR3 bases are TGTGCCAGCAGTTACGATAGAGCCGGGCTGGGGGGGGAGCAGTACTTC. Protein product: CASSYDRAGLGGEQYF.

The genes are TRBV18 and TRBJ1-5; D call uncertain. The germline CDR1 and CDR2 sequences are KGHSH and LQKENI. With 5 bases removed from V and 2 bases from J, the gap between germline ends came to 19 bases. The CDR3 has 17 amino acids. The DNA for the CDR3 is TGTGCCAGCTCAACCGGGTTTTCGGGAGTTGGCAATCAGCCCCAGCATTTT. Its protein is CASSTGFSGVGNQPQHF.

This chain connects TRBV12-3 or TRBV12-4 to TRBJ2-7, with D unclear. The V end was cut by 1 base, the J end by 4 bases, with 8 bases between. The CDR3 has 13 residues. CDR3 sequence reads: CASSLGSTYEQYF. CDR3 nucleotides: TGTGCCAGCAGTTTAGGGAGCACTTACGAGCAGTACTTC.

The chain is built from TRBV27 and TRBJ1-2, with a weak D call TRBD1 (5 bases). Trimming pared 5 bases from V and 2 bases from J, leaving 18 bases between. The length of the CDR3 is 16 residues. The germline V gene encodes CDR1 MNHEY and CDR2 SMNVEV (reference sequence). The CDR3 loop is CASSGQEGEGNYGYTF. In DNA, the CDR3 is TGTGCCAGCAGTGGACAAGAAGGGGAGGGAAACTATGGCTACACCTTC.

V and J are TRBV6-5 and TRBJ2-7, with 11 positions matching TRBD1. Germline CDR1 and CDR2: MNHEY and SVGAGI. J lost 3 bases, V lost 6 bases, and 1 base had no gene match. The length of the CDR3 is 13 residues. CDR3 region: CASRGTGGYEQYF. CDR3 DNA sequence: TGTGCCAGCAGGGGGACAGGGGGCTACGAGCAGTACTTC.

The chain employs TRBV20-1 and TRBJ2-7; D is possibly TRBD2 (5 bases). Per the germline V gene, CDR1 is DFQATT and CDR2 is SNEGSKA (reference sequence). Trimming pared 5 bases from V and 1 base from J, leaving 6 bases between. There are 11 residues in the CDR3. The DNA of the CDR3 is TGCAGTGCTGGCGGGTCCTACGAGCAGTACTTC. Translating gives CSAGGSYEQYF.

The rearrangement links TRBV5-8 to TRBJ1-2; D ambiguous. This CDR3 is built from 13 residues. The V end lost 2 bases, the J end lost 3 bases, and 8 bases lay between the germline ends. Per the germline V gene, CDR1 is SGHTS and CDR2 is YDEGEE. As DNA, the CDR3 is TGTGCCAGCAGCTTAATACGGGACTATGGCTACACCTTC. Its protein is CASSLIRDYGYTF.

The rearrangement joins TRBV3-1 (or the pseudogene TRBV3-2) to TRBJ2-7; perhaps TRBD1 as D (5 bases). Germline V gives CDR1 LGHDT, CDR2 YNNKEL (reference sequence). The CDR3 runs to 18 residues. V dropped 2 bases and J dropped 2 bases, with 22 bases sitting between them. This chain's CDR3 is CASSQKGSPSPEPYEQYF. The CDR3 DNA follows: TGTGCCAGCAGCCAAAAGGGGTCTCCGAGCCCGGAGCCCTACGAGCAGTACTTC.

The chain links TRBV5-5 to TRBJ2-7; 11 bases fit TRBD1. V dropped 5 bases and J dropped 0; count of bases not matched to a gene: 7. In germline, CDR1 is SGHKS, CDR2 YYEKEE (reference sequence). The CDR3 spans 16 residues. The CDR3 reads CASSLKGTGGSYEQYF. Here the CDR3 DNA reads TGTGCCAGCAGTCTGAAAGGGACAGGGGGCTCCTACGAGCAGTACTTC. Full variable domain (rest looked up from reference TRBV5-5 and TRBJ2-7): DAGVTQSPTHLIKTRGQQVTLRCSPISGHKSVSWYQQVLGQGPQFIFQYYEKEERGRGNFPDRFSARQFPNYSSELNVNALLLGDSALYLCASSLKGTGGSYEQYFGPGTRLTVT.

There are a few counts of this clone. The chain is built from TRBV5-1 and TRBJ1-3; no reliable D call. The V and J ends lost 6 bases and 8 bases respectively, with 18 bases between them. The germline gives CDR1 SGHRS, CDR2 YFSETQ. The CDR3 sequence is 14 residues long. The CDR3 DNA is TGCGCCAGCACTCTTGGAGGGCAGGTGGACACCATATATTTT. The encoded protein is CASTLGGQVDTIYF. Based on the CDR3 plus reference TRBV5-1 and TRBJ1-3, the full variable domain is KAGVTQTPRYLIKTRGQQVTLSCSPISGHRSVSWYQQTPGQGLQFLFEYFSETQRNKGNFPGRFSGRQFSNSRSEMNVSTLELGDSALYLCASTLGGQVDTIYFGEGSWLTVV.

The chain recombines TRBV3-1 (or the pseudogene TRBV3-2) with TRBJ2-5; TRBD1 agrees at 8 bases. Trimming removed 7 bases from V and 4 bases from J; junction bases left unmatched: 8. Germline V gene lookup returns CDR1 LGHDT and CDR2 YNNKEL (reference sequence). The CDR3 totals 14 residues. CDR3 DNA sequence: TGTGCCAGCACCTACCGGACAGGGAGAGAGACCCAGTACTTC. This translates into CASTYRTGRETQYF.

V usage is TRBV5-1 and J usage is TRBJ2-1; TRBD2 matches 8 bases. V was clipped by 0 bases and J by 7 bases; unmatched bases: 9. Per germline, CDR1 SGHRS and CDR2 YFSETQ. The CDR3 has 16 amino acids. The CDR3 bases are TGCGCCAGCAGCTTGGGTGGGCGGGGGGCTTTAAATGAGCAGTTCTTC. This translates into CASSLGGRGALNEQFF.

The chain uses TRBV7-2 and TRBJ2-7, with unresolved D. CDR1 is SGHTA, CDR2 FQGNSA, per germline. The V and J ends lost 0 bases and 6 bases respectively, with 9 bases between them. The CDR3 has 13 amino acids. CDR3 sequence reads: CASSLATPLEQYF. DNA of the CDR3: TGTGCCAGCAGCTTAGCCACACCCCTCGAGCAGTACTTC.

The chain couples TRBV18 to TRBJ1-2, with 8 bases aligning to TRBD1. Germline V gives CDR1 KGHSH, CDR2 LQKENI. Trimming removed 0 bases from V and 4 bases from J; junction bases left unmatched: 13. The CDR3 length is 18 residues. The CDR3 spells CASSPPNNRGATRYGYTF. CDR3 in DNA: TGTGCCAGCTCACCACCGAATAACAGGGGGGCCACCCGCTATGGCTACACCTTC.

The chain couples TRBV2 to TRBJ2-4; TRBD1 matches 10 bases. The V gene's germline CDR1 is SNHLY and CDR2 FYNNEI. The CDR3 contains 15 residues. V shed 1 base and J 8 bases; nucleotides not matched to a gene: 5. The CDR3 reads CASSEGGQGLDIQYF. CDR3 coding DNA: TGTGCCAGCAGTGAAGGGGGACAGGGGCTGGACATTCAGTACTTC.